This is a list of T cell receptor beta chains from one sample in a study of vaccination effects on CD4 cells after COVID-19. Clones were read by immunoSEQ multiplex PCR, and TCRdb kept only the in-frame ones, dropping some. The sample comprises around 66,000 clones, over 70% of which are singletons, and 2% to 2.5% rests with the top ten. Their antigens are not known. Sequenced here: CD4+ T cells from PBMCs cultured without peptide, sampled after COVID-19 vaccination. The receptors derive from a human donor who received a COVID-19 vaccine. CDR3s include the opening cysteine and the closing phenylalanine or tryptophan. The order of the fields is CDR3 DNA, CDR3 protein, V gene, clone size, D gene, J gene. The D gene is left open where the match is weak. Size is omitted from some rows. Given values are once, few, many or a class for expanded clones.

TGTGCCAGCAGCTCGGGGGTTCAAGAGACCCAGTACTTC	CASSSGVQETQYF	TRBV7-8	NA	NA	TRBJ2-5
TGTGCCAGTAGTATTGCAGGGAGCGGGGTAAGGAACTATGGCTACACCTTC	CASSIAGSGVRNYGYTF	TRBV19	few	NA	TRBJ1-2
TGTGCCAGCAGCCCTGGACAGGGGCAAGAGACCCAGTACTTC	CASSPGQGQETQYF	TRBV5-4	NA	TRBD1	TRBJ2-5
TGTGCCAGCAGTGCTCCCTTTTCGAACACTGAAGCTTTCTTT	CASSAPFSNTEAFF	TRBV25-1	once	NA	TRBJ1-1
TGTGCCTGGAGTAGGGGACAGAAGAAGATCACAGATACGCAGTATTTT	CAWSRGQKKITDTQYF	TRBV30	NA	TRBD1	TRBJ2-3
TGCGCCAGCAGTGGCCGGACGTTGAACACTGAAGCTTTCTTT	CASSGRTLNTEAFF	TRBV5-1	once	NA	TRBJ1-1
TGTGCCAGCAGGCCGGGACAGGGGAGAAAAAGCACAGATACGCAGTATTTT	CASRPGQGRKSTDTQYF	TRBV2	NA	TRBD1	TRBJ2-3
TGTGCCACCAGTGATGCGGGCTCAACTAATGAAAAACTGTTTTTT	CATSDAGSTNEKLFF	TRBV24-1	NA	NA	TRBJ1-4
TGTGCCAGCAGCCCAACCCGGGCAGGGGAAGCTTTCTTT	CASSPTRAGEAFF	TRBV5-4	NA	NA	TRBJ1-1
TGTGCTAGTGGTCCGATCGGGGGGCGAACAGATACGCAGTATTTT	CASGPIGGRTDTQYF	TRBV12-5	NA	NA	TRBJ2-3
TGTGCCAGCAGCTCCAAAGTTGTGTACGGCTCCCCGCATTTT	CASSSKVVYGSPHF	TRBV5-6	NA	NA	TRBJ1-5
TGCGCCAGCAGCTTGGCCGGGGTCACTGAAGCTTTCTTT	CASSLAGVTEAFF	TRBV5-1	few	NA	TRBJ1-1
TGTGCCAGCAGCTCAACGGCAGGGGGCACGCAGTATTTT	CASSSTAGGTQYF	TRBV7-9	NA	TRBD1	TRBJ2-3
TGCGCCAGTGTACAGGGGGCGAACACCGGGGAGCTGTTTTTT	CASVQGANTGELFF	TRBV5-1	NA	TRBD1	TRBJ2-2
TGTGCCAGCAGCCAAGAGGGACTAGCGGGGGGGGGCACAGATACGCAGTATTTT	CASSQEGLAGGGTDTQYF	TRBV3-1/TRBV3-2	NA	TRBD2	TRBJ2-3
TGCGCCAGCAGCTTGTTGGGGACAGGGGGGTACAATGAGCAGTTCTTC	CASSLLGTGGYNEQFF	TRBV5-1	NA	TRBD1	TRBJ2-1
TGTGCCAGCAGCTTGGGGGCTTCGAGGGAGGGTAATTCACCCCTCCACTTT	CASSLGASREGNSPLHF	TRBV5-6	NA	NA	TRBJ1-6
TGTGCCAGCAGCCCCCCGGGACACTATAATTCACCCCTCCACTTT	CASSPPGHYNSPLHF	TRBV9	NA	NA	TRBJ1-6
TGTGCCAGCAGCTTAGTTGGGACAGGGACAGATACGCAGTATTTT	CASSLVGTGTDTQYF	TRBV7-2	NA	TRBD1	TRBJ2-3
TGCGCCAGCAGCCAAGAAGGGGTACAGGGGGGAGAAGGCTACACCTTC	CASSQEGVQGGEGYTF	TRBV4-1	NA	TRBD1	TRBJ1-2
TGTGCCTGGAGTGTCCCACAGCCTAGCAATCAGCCCCAGCATTTT	CAWSVPQPSNQPQHF	TRBV30	few	NA	TRBJ1-5